A single sample gave rise to the 15 T cell receptor beta chains below, sequenced in a study of T cell changes during pregnancy in multiple sclerosis. The table came from immunoSEQ multiplex PCR; TCRdb's copy has only in-frame clones and leaves some out. The sample shows about 15,000 clones, roughly 84% of them seen only once. The material sequenced was CD8+ T cells from peripheral blood mononuclear cells, taken after pregnancy. Every receptor here comes from a female donor in good health, enrolled as a control in a pregnancy study.

J is TRBJ2-1 and V is TRBV28, with D perhaps matching TRBD2 (7 bases). Germline V lookup: CDR1 MDHEN, CDR2 SYDVKM. Trimming took 2 bases from V and 7 from J, leaving 15 bases between them. This CDR3 region has 15 residues. The CDR3 DNA reads as TGTGCCAGCAGTTTAGAGGGGGGGCGAGGGAATGAGCAGTTCTTC. The encoded protein is CASSLEGGRGNEQFF.

The chain links TRBV4-3 to TRBJ2-1; perhaps TRBD2 as D (5 bases). Looked up from germline, CDR1 is LGHNA and CDR2 is YSLEER. The CDR3 spans 18 residues. Trimming pared 0 bases from V and 0 bases from J, leaving 15 bases between. This chain's CDR3 is CASSQEGEFYSSYNEQFF. In DNA, the CDR3 is TGCGCCAGCAGCCAAGAGGGAGAATTCTATAGCTCCTACAATGAGCAGTTCTTC.

The chain carries TRBV19 and TRBJ1-6, with a weak D call TRBD1 (5 bases). V lost 6 bases and J 5 bases, leaving 11 bases between the germline ends. Germline values: CDR1 LNHDA, CDR2 SQIVND (reference sequence). The CDR3 covers 14 residues. The CDR3 DNA reads as TGTGCCAGTAGGGACACGTTAGATAATTCACCCCTCCACTTT. It encodes CASRDTLDNSPLHF.

This chain links TRBV6-4 with TRBJ2-1; 13 bases map to TRBD2. The CDR3 extends over 16 amino acids. The V and J ends lost 5 bases and 5 bases, in that order; junction bases with no gene match: 6. CDR1 MRHNA and CDR2 SNTAGT come from the germline V gene. This chain's CDR3 is CASSSDGTSGNNEQFF. The CDR3, as DNA: TGTGCCAGCAGTTCCGATGGGACTAGCGGGAACAATGAGCAGTTCTTC.

This clone has just one count. V and J are TRBV2 and TRBJ2-7; 7 nucleotides match TRBD1. From germline, CDR1 is SNHLY and CDR2 FYNNEI. This CDR3 spans 14 amino acids. V shed 10 bases and J 5 bases; nucleotides not matched to a gene: 14. Here the CDR3 reads CATLRSGGANEQYF. The CDR3 nucleotides read TGTGCCACCTTGCGGTCAGGGGGAGCGAACGAGCAGTACTTC.

This clone has more than one count but fewer than ten. Other DNA sequences in this sample translate to the same CDR3. This chain uses TRBV9 with TRBJ2-7, with D maybe TRBD2 (5 bases). V dropped 0 bases and J dropped 3 bases, with 10 bases sitting between them. CDR3 size: 14 residues. Germline V gene sequence: CDR1 SGDLS, CDR2 YYNGEE. In nucleotides, the CDR3 is TGTGCCAGCAGCGTAGGACTGGGAGTCTACGAGCAGTACTTC. It encodes CASSVGLGVYEQYF.

The chain has TRBV28 and TRBJ2-2; 9 positions match TRBD1. The junction had 5 bases not matched to a gene; V was cut back by 3 bases and J by 6 bases. This CDR3 spans 15 amino acids. CDR1 is MDHEN and CDR2 is SYDVKM in the germline V gene. DNA for the CDR3: TGTGCCAGCAGTTTGCGGGACAGGGTTGCCGGGGAGCTGTTTTTT. Its translation: CASSLRDRVAGELFF.

The chain links TRBV10-3 to TRBJ2-6; 7 nucleotides line up with TRBD1. There are 22 residues in the CDR3. Germline CDR1 ENHRY, CDR2 SYGVKD. V lost 1 base, J lost 0 bases, and 18 bases stayed unmatched. Here the CDR3 reads CAISEFQTSGQQDISGANVLTF. Written as DNA, the CDR3 is TGTGCCATCAGTGAGTTCCAAACCTCGGGACAGCAAGATATCTCTGGGGCCAACGTCCTGACTTTC.

The DNA of the CDR3 is TGTGCCAGCAGTCGAACCGACAGTAGCTCTGGGGCCAACGTCCTGACTTTC. Translation gives CASSRTDSSSGANVLTF. The chain joins TRBV28 to TRBJ2-6; weak D call: TRBD1 (5 bases). The CDR3 is 17 residues long. Germline V CDR1 and CDR2: MDHEN, SYDVKM. The V and J ends lost 5 bases and 0 bases respectively, with 14 bases between them.

The rearrangement uses TRBV6-5 and TRBJ2-3; D call uncertain. CDR3 length: 13 amino acids. From germline, CDR1 is MNHEY and CDR2 SVGAGI. Deletions cut 2 bases from V and 1 base from J, with 4 bases between. DNA of the CDR3: TGTGCCAGCAGTTACGAGGGCACAGATACGCAGTATTTT. Residues: CASSYEGTDTQYF.

The chain has TRBV5-8 and TRBJ2-1, with a tentative D call TRBD1 (5 bases). With 4 bases removed from V and 1 base from J, the gap between germline ends came to 9 bases. The CDR3 sequence is 14 residues long. Per the germline V gene, CDR1 is SGHTS and CDR2 is YDEGEE. Here the CDR3 reads CASSPRQSYNEQFF. CDR3 DNA: TGTGCCAGCAGCCCGAGACAGTCCTACAATGAGCAGTTCTTC.

This clone appeared a single time. The chain joins TRBV15 to TRBJ1-4; possibly TRBD1 for D (5 bases). Deletions cut 3 bases from V and 15 bases from J, with 14 bases between. The CDR3 covers 12 residues. Germline V gene data show CDR1 as LNHNV and CDR2 as YYDKDF (reference sequence). CDR3 protein: CATSSRGGLVFF. As DNA, the CDR3 is TGTGCCACCAGCAGTAGGGGTGGGTTGGTGTTTTTT.

This rearrangement joins TRBV7-3 to TRBJ2-7; perhaps TRBD2 as D (5 bases). Trimming cost V 4 bases and J 4 bases, with 14 bases left between them. Germline lookup yields CDR1 SGHTA and CDR2 FQGTGA. This CDR3 comprises 14 residues. CDR3 sequence reads: CASSSWTCIYEQYF. The CDR3 region has the DNA TGTGCCAGCAGCTCGTGGACTTGTATTTACGAGCAGTACTTC.

This clone has just one count. The chain couples TRBV6-1 to TRBJ1-1; D unclear. Germline CDR1 and CDR2: MNHNS and SASEGT. The ends were cut back, 3 bases at V and 5 bases at J, with 10 bases in the middle. This CDR3 region has 13 residues. The CDR3 reads CASSEAETTEAFF. The CDR3 nucleotides read TGTGCCAGCAGTGAGGCCGAAACAACTGAAGCTTTCTTT.

This rearrangement joins TRBV9 to TRBJ2-3; D not certain. V was cut by 0 bases and J by 3 bases, with 11 bases left in between. Germline assignment: CDR1 SGDLS and CDR2 YYNGEE. The CDR3 length is 15 residues. CDR3 region: CASSVEGVATDTQYF. The CDR3 bases are TGTGCCAGCAGCGTAGAAGGAGTAGCTACAGATACGCAGTATTTT.